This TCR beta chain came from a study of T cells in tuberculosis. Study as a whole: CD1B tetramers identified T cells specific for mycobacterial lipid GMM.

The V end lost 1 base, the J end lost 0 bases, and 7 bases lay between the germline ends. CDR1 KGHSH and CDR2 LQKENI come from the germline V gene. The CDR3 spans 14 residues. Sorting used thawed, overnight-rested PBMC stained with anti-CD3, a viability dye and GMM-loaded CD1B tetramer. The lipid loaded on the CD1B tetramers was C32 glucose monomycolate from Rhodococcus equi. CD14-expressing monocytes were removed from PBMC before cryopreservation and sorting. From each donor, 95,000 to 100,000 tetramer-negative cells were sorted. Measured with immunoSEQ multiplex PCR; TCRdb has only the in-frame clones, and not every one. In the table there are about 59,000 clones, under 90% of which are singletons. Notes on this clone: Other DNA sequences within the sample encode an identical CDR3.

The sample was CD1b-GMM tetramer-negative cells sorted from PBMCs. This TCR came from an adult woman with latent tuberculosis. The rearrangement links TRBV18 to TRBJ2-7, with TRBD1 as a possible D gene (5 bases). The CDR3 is CASSPRGSSYEQYF. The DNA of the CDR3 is TGTGCCAGCTCACCACGGGGCAGCTCCTACGAGCAGTACTTC.